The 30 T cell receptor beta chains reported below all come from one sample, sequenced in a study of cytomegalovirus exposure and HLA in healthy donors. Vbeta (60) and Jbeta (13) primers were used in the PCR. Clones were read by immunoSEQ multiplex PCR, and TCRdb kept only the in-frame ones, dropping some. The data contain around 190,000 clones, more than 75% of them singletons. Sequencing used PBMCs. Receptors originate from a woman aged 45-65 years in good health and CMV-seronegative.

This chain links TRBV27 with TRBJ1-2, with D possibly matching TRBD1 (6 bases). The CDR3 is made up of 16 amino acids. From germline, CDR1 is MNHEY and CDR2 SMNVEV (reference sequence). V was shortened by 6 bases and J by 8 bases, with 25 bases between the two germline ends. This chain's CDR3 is CASSARGSALMRGYTF. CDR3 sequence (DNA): TGTGCCAGCAGCGCCAGGGGCTCCGCCCTGATGAGAGGCTACACCTTC.

CDR3 loop: CASSIGQGLVNYGYTF. The CDR3 coding sequence is TGTGCCAGTAGTATCGGACAGGGACTGGTAAACTATGGCTACACCTTC. The chain uses TRBV19 and TRBJ1-2; 8 bases match TRBD1. Germline V gives CDR1 LNHDA, CDR2 SQIVND (reference sequence). The CDR3 length is 16 residues. Germline trimming cut 3 bases from V and 2 bases from J; bases unmatched to any gene: 8. Full variable domain (missing parts from reference TRBV19 and TRBJ1-2): DGGITQSPKYLFRKEGQNVTLSCEQNLNHDAMYWYRQDPGQGLRLIYYSQIVNDFQKGDIAEGYSVSREKKESFPLTVTSAQKNPTAFYLCASSIGQGLVNYGYTFGSGTRLTVV.

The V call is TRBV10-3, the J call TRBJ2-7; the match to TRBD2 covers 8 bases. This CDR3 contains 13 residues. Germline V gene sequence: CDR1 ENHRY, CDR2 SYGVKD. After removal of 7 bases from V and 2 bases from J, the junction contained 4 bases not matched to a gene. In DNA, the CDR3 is TGTGCCATCAAACGGCGGGAGGCCTACGAGCAGTACTTC. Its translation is CAIKRREAYEQYF.

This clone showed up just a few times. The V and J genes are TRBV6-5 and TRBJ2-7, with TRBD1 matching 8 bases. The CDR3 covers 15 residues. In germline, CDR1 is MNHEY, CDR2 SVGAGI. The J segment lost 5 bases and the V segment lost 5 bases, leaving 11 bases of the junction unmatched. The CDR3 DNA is TGTGCCAGCAGTGGCCTTCGACAGGGGCTCCACGAGCAGTACTTC. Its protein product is CASSGLRQGLHEQYF.

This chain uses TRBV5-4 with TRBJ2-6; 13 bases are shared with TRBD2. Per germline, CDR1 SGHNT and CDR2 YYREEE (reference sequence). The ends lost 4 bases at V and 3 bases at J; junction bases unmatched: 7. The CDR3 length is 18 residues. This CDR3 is CASSHGLAGVGGANVLTF. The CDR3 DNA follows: TGTGCCAGCAGCCACGGACTAGCGGGAGTGGGTGGGGCCAACGTCCTGACTTTC.

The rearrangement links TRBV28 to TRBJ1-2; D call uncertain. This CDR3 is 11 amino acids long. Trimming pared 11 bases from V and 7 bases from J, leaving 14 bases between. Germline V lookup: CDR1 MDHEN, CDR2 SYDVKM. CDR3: CALLSVRGYTF. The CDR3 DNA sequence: TGTGCCCTACTCTCCGTGCGTGGCTACACCTTC.

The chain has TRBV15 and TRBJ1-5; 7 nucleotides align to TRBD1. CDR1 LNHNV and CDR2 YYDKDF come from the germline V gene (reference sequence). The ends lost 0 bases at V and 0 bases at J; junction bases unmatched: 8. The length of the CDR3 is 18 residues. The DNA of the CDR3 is TGTGCCACCAGCAGAGATTATAGGGACAGAAATAGCAATCAGCCCCAGCATTTT. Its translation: CATSRDYRDRNSNQPQHF.

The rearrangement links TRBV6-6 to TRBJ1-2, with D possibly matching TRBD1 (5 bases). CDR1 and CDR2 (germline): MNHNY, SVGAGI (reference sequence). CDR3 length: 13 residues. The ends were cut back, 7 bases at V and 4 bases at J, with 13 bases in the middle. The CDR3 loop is CASTQGAGYGYTF. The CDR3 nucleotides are TGTGCCAGCACCCAGGGCGCAGGCTATGGCTACACCTTC.

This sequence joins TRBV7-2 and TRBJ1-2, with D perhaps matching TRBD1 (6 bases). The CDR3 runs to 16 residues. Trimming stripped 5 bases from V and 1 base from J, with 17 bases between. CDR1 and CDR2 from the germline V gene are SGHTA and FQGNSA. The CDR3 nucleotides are TGTGCCAGCAGCCCTCGGGGGGACACGGGTAACTATGGCTACACCTTC. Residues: CASSPRGDTGNYGYTF.

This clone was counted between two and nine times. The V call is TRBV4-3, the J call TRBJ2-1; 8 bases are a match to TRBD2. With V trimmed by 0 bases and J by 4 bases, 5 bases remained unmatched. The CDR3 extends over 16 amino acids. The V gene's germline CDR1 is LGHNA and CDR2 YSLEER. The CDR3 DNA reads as TGCGCCAGCAGCCAAGAGATTAGCGGGAATTACAATGAGCAGTTCTTC. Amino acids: CASSQEISGNYNEQFF.

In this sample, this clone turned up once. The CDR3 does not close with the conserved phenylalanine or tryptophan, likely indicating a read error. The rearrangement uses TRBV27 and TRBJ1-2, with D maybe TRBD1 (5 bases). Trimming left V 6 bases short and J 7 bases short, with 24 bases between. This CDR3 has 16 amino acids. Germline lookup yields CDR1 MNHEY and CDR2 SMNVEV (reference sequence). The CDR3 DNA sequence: TGTGCCAGCAGCCACCTCCTGGGGGGGAAGAGGATTGGCTACACCCTC. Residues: CASSHLLGGKRIGYTL.

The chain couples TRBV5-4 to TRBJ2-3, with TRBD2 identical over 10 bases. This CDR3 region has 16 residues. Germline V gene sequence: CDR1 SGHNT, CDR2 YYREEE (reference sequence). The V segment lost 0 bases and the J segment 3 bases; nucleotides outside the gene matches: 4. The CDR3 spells CASSLASGSVTDTQYF. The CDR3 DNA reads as TGTGCCAGCAGCTTGGCTAGCGGGAGCGTTACAGATACGCAGTATTTT.

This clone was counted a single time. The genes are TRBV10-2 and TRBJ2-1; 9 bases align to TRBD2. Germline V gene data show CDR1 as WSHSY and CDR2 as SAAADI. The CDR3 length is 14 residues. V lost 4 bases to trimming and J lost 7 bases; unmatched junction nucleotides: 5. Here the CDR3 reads CASSVGLAGNEQFF. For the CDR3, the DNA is TGCGCCAGCAGTGTCGGGCTAGCGGGGAATGAGCAGTTCTTC.

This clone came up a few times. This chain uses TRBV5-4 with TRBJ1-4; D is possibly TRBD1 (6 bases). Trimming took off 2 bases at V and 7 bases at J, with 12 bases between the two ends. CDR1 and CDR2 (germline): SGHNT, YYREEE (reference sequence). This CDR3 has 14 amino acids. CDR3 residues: CASSFAGASEKLFF. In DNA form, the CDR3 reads TGTGCCAGCAGCTTCGCGGGGGCGAGTGAAAAACTGTTTTTT.

CDR3 region: CASRGAGVHEQFF. Here the CDR3 DNA reads TGTGCCAGTAGGGGTGCGGGGGTACATGAGCAGTTCTTC. This chain connects TRBV19 to TRBJ2-1; 7 bases align to TRBD2. The CDR3 runs to 13 residues. Germline V CDR1 and CDR2: LNHDA, SQIVND (reference sequence). Germline trimming cut 6 bases from V and 8 bases from J; bases unmatched to any gene: 7.

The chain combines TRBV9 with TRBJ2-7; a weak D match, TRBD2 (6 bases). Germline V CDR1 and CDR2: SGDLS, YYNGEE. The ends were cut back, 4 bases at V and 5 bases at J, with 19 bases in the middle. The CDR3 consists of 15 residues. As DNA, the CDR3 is TGTGCCAGCAGCCCCCGTGGAGGGTTAGGCAACGAGCAGTACTTC. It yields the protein CASSPRGGLGNEQYF.

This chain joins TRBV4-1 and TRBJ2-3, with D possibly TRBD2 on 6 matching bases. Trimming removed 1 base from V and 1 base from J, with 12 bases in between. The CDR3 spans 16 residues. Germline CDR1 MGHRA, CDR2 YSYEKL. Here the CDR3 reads CASSQGFREGTDTQYF. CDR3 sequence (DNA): TGCGCCAGCAGCCAAGGGTTTAGGGAGGGCACAGATACGCAGTATTTT.

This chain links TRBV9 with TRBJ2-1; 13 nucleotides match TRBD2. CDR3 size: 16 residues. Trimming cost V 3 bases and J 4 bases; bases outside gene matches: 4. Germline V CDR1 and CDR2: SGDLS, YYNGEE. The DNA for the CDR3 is TGTGCCAGCAGCGGTACGACTAGCGGGGGGTACAATGAGCAGTTCTTC. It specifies CASSGTTSGGYNEQFF.

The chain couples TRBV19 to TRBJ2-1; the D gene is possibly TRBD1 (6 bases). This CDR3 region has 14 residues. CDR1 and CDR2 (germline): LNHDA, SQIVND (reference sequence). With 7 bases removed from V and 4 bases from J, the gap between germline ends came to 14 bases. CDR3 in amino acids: CASIPGQGYNEQFF. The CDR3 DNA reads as TGTGCCAGTATCCCGGGACAAGGTTACAATGAGCAGTTCTTC.

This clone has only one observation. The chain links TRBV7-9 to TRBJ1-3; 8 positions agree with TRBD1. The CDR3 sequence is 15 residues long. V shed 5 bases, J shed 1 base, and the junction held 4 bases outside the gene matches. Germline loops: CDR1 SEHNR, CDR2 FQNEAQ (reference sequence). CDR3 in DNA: TGTGCCAGCAGCCTAACAGGGGGATCTGGAAACACCATATATTTT. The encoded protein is CASSLTGGSGNTIYF.

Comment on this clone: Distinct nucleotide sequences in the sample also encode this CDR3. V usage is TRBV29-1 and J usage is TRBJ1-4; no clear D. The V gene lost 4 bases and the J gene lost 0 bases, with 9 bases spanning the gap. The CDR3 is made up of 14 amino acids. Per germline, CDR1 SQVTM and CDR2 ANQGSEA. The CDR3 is CSVGGGATNEKLFF. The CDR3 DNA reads TGCAGCGTTGGGGGAGGTGCAACTAATGAAAAACTGTTTTTT.

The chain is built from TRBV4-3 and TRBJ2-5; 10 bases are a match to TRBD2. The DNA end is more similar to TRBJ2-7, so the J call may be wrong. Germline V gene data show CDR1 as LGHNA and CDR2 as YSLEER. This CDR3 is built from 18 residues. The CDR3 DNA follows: TGCGCCAGCAGCCAAGTGGTCAGCGGGAGGGGTATCCTTTACGAGCAGTACTTC. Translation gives CASSQVVSGRGILYEQYF.

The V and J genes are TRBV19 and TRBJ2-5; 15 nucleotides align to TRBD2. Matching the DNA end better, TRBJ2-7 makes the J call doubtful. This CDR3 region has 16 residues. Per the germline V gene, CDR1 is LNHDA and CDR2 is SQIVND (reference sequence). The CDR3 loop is CASSLGLAGGPDEQYF. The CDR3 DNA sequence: TGTGCCAGTAGTTTAGGACTAGCGGGAGGGCCAGACGAGCAGTACTTC.

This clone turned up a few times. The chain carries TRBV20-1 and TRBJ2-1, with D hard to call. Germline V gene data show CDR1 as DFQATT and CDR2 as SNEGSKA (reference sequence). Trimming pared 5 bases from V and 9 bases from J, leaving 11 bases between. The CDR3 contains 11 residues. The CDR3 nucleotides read TGCAGTGCTGGTCGGAGAGGTGAGCAGTTCTTC. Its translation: CSAGRRGEQFF.

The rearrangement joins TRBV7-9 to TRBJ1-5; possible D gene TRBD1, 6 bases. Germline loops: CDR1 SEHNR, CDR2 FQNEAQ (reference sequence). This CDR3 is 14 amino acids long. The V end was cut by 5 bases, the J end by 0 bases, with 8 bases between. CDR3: CASSGDNSNQPQHF. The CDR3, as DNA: TGTGCCAGCAGCGGGGACAATAGCAATCAGCCCCAGCATTTT.

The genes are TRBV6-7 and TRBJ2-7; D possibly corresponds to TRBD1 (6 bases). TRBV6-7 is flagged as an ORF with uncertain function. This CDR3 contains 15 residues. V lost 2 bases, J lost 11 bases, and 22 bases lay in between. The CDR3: CASSYPGGFEDRKYF. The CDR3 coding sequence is TGTGCCAGCAGTTACCCGGGTGGTTTTGAGGACAGAAAGTACTTC.

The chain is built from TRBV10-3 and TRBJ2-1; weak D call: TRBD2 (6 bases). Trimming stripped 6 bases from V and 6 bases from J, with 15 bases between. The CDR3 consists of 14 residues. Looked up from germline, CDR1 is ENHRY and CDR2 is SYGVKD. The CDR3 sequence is CAISSPGGSNEQFF. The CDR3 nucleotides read TGTGCCATCAGCTCTCCTGGGGGGAGCAATGAGCAGTTCTTC.

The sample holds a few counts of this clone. The CDR3 DNA is TGTGCCAGCAGCTTATTCCCGGGTCCAGAATCTGGGCAGTACTTC. Translated, it gives CASSLFPGPESGQYF. J is TRBJ2-7 and V is TRBV7-9; the D is unclear. The CDR3 is 15 residues long. Germline V gene data show CDR1 as SEHNR and CDR2 as FQNEAQ (reference sequence). V was shortened by 2 bases and J by 9 bases, with 20 bases between the two germline ends.

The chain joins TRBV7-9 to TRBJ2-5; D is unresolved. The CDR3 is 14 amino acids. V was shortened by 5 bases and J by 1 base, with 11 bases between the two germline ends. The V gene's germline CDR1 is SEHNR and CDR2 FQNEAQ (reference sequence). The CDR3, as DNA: TGTGCCAGCAGCAATACTACATTCCAAGAGACCCAGTACTTC. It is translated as CASSNTTFQETQYF.

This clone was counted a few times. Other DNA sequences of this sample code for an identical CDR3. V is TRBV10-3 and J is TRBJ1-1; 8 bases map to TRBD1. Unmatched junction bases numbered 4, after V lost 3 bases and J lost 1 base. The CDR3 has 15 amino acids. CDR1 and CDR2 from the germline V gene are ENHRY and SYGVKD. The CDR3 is CAISDPGQANTEAFF. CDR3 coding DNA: TGTGCCATCAGTGACCCGGGACAGGCGAACACTGAAGCTTTCTTT.